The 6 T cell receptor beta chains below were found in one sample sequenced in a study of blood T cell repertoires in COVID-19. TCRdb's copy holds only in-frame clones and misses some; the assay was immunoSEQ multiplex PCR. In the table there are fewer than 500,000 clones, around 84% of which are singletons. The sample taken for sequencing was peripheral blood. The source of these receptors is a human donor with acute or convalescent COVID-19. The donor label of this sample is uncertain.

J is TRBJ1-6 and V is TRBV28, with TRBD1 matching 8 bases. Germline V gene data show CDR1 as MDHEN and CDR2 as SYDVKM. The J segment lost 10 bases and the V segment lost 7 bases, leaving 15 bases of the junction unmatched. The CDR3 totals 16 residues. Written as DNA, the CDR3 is TGTGCCAGCACCACAAACTCAGGACAGGGTGGGTCACCCCTCCACTTT. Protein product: CASTTNSGQGGSPLHF.

The CDR3 bases are TGTGCCAGCAGGACGGTCCCCGGACAGGGTATCGATGAGCAGTTCTTC. Its translation is CASRTVPGQGIDEQFF. The rearrangement uses TRBV2 and TRBJ2-1, with 8 bases identical to TRBD1. The V gene's germline CDR1 is SNHLY and CDR2 FYNNEI. The V segment lost 6 bases and the J segment 8 bases; nucleotides outside the gene matches: 15. The CDR3 contains 16 residues.

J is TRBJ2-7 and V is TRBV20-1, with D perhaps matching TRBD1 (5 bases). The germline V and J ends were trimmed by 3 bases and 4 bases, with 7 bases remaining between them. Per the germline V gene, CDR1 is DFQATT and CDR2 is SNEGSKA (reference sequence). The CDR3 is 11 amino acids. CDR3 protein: CSARGRYEQYF. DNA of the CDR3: TGCAGTGCTAGGGGGCGGTACGAGCAGTACTTC.

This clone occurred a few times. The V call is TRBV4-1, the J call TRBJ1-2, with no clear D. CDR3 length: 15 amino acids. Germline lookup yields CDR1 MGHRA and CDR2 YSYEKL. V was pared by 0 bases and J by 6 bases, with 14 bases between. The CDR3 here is CASSQDTGVVDGYTF. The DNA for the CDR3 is TGCGCCAGCAGCCAAGATACGGGAGTCGTCGATGGCTACACCTTC.

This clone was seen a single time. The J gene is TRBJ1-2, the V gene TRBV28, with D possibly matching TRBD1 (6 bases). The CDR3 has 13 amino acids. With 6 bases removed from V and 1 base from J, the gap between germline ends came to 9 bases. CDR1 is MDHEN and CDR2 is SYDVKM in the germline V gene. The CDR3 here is CASSTGINYGYTF. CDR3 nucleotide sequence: TGTGCCAGCAGCACAGGGATTAACTATGGCTACACCTTC.

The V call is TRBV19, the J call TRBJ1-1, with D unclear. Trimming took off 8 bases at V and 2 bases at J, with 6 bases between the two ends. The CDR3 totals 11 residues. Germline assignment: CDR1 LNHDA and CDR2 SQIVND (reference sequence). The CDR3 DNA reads TGTGCCAGTTATTTAAACACTGAAGCTTTCTTT. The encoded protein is CASYLNTEAFF.